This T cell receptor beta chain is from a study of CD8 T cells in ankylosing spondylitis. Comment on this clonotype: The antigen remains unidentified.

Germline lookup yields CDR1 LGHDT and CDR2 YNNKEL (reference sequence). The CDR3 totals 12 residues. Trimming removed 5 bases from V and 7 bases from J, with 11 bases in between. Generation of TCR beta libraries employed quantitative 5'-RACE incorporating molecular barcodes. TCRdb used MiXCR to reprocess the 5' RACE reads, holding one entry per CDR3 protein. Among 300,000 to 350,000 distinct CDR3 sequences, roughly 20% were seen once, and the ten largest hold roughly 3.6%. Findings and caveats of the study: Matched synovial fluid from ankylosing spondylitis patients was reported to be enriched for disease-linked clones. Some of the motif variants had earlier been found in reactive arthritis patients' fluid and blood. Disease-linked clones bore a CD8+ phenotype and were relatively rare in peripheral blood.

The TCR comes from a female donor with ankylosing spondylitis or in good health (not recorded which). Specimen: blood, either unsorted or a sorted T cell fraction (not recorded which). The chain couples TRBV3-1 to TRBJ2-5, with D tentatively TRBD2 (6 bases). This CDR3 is CASSGGGRTQYF. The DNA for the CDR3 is TGTGCCAGCAGCGGCGGAGGGCGGACCCAGTACTTC.